This paragraph covers one TCR beta chain sequence. Its antigen is as yet unknown. The source of the sample is a study of OX40 agonist ivuxolimab in advanced cancers. Study results and caveats: CD4+ and CD8+ T cells in blood underwent clonal expansion by week 6 at 0.1 to 3.0 mg/kg. People who partly responded at 0.1-3.0 mg/kg had some of the least clonal expansion seen.

Here immunoSEQ multiplex PCR was the method, and the copy in TCRdb shows in-frame clones only, minus some. The sample records 55,000 to 65,000 clones, 75% to 90% being singletons. Germline CDR1 MDHEN, CDR2 SYDVKM. With 3 bases removed from V and 1 base from J, the gap between germline ends came to 9 bases. The CDR3 covers 14 residues. The starting material was CD4+ or CD8+ T cells sorted from blood, obtained in a trial of the OX40 agonist ivuxolimab. This TCR came from an adult with an advanced solid tumor such as melanoma, head and neck, liver or kidney cancer. The chain couples TRBV28 to TRBJ1-1; D gene uncertain. CDR3 in amino acids: CASSFDGTNTEAFF. CDR3 nucleotide sequence: TGTGCCAGCAGTTTTGACGGAACGAACACTGAAGCTTTCTTT.